These 29 T cell receptor beta chains were sequenced from one sample in a study of T cell responses to AZD1222 COVID-19 vaccine. TCRdb's table, derived via immunoSEQ multiplex PCR, lists solely in-frame clones and lacks some. The table lists around 89,000 clones, 85% to 90% of them singletons. Specimen: peripheral blood, collected on day 0 of AZD1222 vaccination. The origin of the receptors is an adult in good health.

V usage is TRBV7-9 and J usage is TRBJ1-1, with a possible D match to TRBD1 (5 bases). V was cut by 5 bases and J by 0 bases, with 13 bases left in between. CDR1 is SEHNR and CDR2 is FQNEAQ in the germline V gene (reference sequence). This CDR3 is 15 amino acids long. The CDR3 loop is CASSPAGTVNTEAFF. CDR3 in DNA: TGTGCCAGCAGCCCGGCCGGGACGGTGAACACTGAAGCTTTCTTT.

The chain joins TRBV30 to TRBJ2-2; D is perhaps TRBD1 or TRBD2 (5 bases each). Germline values: CDR1 GTSNPN, CDR2 SVGIG (reference sequence). CDR3 length: 14 amino acids. The ends were cut back, 3 bases at V and 3 bases at J, with 11 bases in the middle. The CDR3 sequence is CAWRGTVDTGELFF. CDR3 bases: TGTGCCTGGAGAGGGACGGTCGACACCGGGGAGCTGTTTTTT.

CDR3 region: CASSSHRTVMNTEAFF. The CDR3, as DNA: TGTGCCAGCAGCTCTCACCGGACAGTCATGAACACTGAAGCTTTCTTT. This sequence joins TRBV7-9 and TRBJ1-1, with D perhaps matching TRBD1 (6 bases). The CDR3 covers 16 residues. The germline gives CDR1 SEHNR, CDR2 FQNEAQ (reference sequence). Trimming pared 4 bases from V and 0 bases from J, leaving 15 bases between. The complete variable domain, with remaining parts taken from reference TRBV7-9 and TRBJ1-1, reads DTGVSQNPRHKITKRGQNVTFRCDPISEHNRLYWYRQTLGQGPEFLTYFQNEAQLEKSRLLSDRFSAERPKGSFSTLEIQRTEQGDSAMYLCASSSHRTVMNTEAFFGQGTRLTVV.

The rearrangement links TRBV3-1 (or the pseudogene TRBV3-2) to TRBJ2-7; D is possibly TRBD1 (5 bases). The CDR3 has 13 amino acids. CDR1 and CDR2 from the germline V gene are LGHDT and YNNKEL (reference sequence). V gave up 1 base and J gave up 12 bases, with 16 bases separating them. CDR3: CASSQGRQGFPYF. The CDR3 region has the DNA TGTGCCAGCAGCCAAGGACGGCAGGGTTTTCCGTACTTC.

CDR3: CASTKTGSYGYTF. The DNA of the CDR3 is TGTGCCAGTACCAAGACAGGGTCTTATGGCTACACCTTC. The chain uses TRBV19 and TRBJ1-2; TRBD1 matches 7 bases. The V segment lost 7 bases and the J segment 5 bases; nucleotides outside the gene matches: 7. CDR3 length: 13 amino acids. Germline V gene data show CDR1 as LNHDA and CDR2 as SQIVND (reference sequence).

The chain carries TRBV5-1 and TRBJ1-5, with 7 bases aligning to TRBD1. Trimming cost V 2 bases and J 2 bases; bases outside gene matches: 1. The CDR3 runs 14 residues. Per germline, CDR1 SGHRS and CDR2 YFSETQ. The CDR3 DNA is TGCGCCAGCAGCTTAACAGGGGGCAATCAGCCCCAGCATTTT. This codes for CASSLTGGNQPQHF.

This clone was counted between two and nine times. The chain has TRBV28 and TRBJ2-7; 14 positions match TRBD2. The length of the CDR3 is 15 residues. Germline assignment: CDR1 MDHEN and CDR2 SYDVKM. The junction had 9 bases not matched to a gene; V was cut back by 3 bases and J by 11 bases. The CDR3 here is CASSLGRLAGGREYF. The CDR3, as DNA: TGTGCCAGCAGTTTGGGGAGACTAGCGGGAGGGAGGGAGTACTTC.

V and J are TRBV29-1 and TRBJ1-5, with 8 bases that match TRBD1. The CDR3 is 16 amino acids. V shed 6 bases, J shed 6 bases, and the junction held 16 bases outside the gene matches. Germline values: CDR1 SQVTM, CDR2 ANQGSEA. The CDR3 sequence: CSVVLNAGGEGQPQHF. The CDR3 bases are TGCAGCGTCGTACTAAACGCAGGGGGCGAGGGTCAGCCCCAGCATTTT.

J is TRBJ2-2 and V is TRBV7-2; the D gene is possibly TRBD2 (5 bases). The CDR3 extends over 15 amino acids. The germline gives CDR1 SGHTA, CDR2 FQGNSA. V was trimmed by 2 bases and J by 4 bases, leaving 11 bases between them. CDR3 in DNA: TGTGCCAGCAGCTTAAGAAATGCGGGCACCGGGGAGCTGTTTTTT. Translation: CASSLRNAGTGELFF.

The CDR3 here is CASSPQGQSTEAFF. The CDR3 DNA reads TGTGCCAGCTCACCACAGGGACAAAGCACTGAAGCTTTCTTT. The chain joins TRBV18 to TRBJ1-1, with D perhaps TRBD1 (6 bases). Per germline, CDR1 KGHSH and CDR2 LQKENI. The CDR3 covers 14 residues. Trimming took 1 base from V and 4 from J, leaving 10 bases between them.

The chain has TRBV3-1 (or the pseudogene TRBV3-2) and TRBJ2-3; D call uncertain. V gave up 1 base and J gave up 3 bases, with 5 bases separating them. Germline CDR1 is LGHDT and CDR2 is YNNKEL (reference sequence). The CDR3 is 13 amino acids. CDR3 DNA sequence: TGTGCCAGCAGCCAAGGACTGACAGATACGCAGTATTTT. It is translated as CASSQGLTDTQYF.

The chain recombines TRBV30 with TRBJ1-6; D gene uncertain. Germline assignment: CDR1 GTSNPN and CDR2 SVGIG (reference sequence). CDR3 length: 15 residues. V lost 4 bases and J 9 bases, leaving 19 bases between the germline ends. CDR3 sequence: CAWTLGRAVLSPLHF. CDR3 DNA: TGTGCCTGGACCCTGGGCCGCGCGGTACTTTCACCCCTCCACTTT.

This clone has only a few counts. The rearrangement uses TRBV6-1 and TRBJ2-3; perhaps TRBD2 as D (7 bases). The CDR3 is 15 residues long. V shed 1 base and J shed 4 bases, with 12 bases lying between them. CDR1 is MNHNS, CDR2 SASEGT, per germline. CDR3 in amino acids: CASSEGWGGPDTQYF. In DNA, the CDR3 is TGTGCCAGCAGTGAAGGGTGGGGGGGCCCAGATACGCAGTATTTT.

V usage is TRBV6-6 and J usage is TRBJ1-1; 9 bases map to TRBD1. From germline, CDR1 is MNHNY and CDR2 SVGAGI (reference sequence). CDR3 length: 15 amino acids. The V and J ends lost 4 bases and 1 base, in that order; junction bases with no gene match: 4. CDR3 loop: CASSSKGQGNTEAFF. CDR3 in DNA: TGTGCCAGCAGTTCAAAGGGACAGGGGAACACTGAAGCTTTCTTT.

This clone occurred a few times. The V call is TRBV9, the J call TRBJ2-7; D gene unclear. The CDR3 covers 15 residues. V shed 3 bases and J shed 0 bases, with 13 bases lying between them. Germline CDR1 and CDR2: SGDLS and YYNGEE. The CDR3 DNA reads TGTGCCAGCAGCGCCGGTGGCGAGAGCTCCTACGAGCAGTACTTC. Its protein product is CASSAGGESSYEQYF.

The chain employs TRBV5-6 and TRBJ1-4; D is uncertain. Trimming left V 3 bases short and J 0 bases short, with 9 bases between. From germline, CDR1 is SGHDT and CDR2 YYEEEE. The CDR3 runs 15 residues. The CDR3 DNA follows: TGTGCCAGCAGCTCCAACTGGGCAACTAATGAAAAACTGTTTTTT. Encoded protein: CASSSNWATNEKLFF.

The chain links TRBV19 to TRBJ1-2; TRBD1 aligns across 9 bases. The CDR3 is made up of 15 amino acids. CDR1 LNHDA and CDR2 SQIVND come from the germline V gene (reference sequence). J lost 0 bases, V lost 3 bases, and 2 bases had no gene match. Here the CDR3 DNA reads TGTGCCAGTAGTATGGGACAGGGAGCTAACTATGGCTACACCTTC. Translated, it gives CASSMGQGANYGYTF.

This sequence joins TRBV5-5 and TRBJ1-3; D ambiguous. Looked up from germline, CDR1 is SGHKS and CDR2 is YYEKEE (reference sequence). The CDR3 runs to 12 residues. V was clipped by 7 bases and J by 4 bases, with 9 bases between them. As DNA, the CDR3 is TGTGCCAGCCAGGAGGAGGGAAACACCATATATTTT. Translated: CASQEEGNTIYF. Filled out from reference TRBV5-5 and TRBJ1-3, the complete variable domain reads DAGVTQSPTHLIKTRGQQVTLRCSPISGHKSVSWYQQVLGQGPQFIFQYYEKEERGRGNFPDRFSARQFPNYSSELNVNALLLGDSALYLCASQEEGNTIYFGEGSWLTVV.

V is TRBV19 and J is TRBJ1-1; 9 bases align to TRBD1. In germline, CDR1 is LNHDA, CDR2 SQIVND (reference sequence). The CDR3 is made up of 14 amino acids. V lost 7 bases and J lost 5; bases outside the gene matches: 8. The CDR3 bases are TGTGCCAGTATTTTGACAGGGGGTTCGACTGAAGCTTTCTTT. Protein: CASILTGGSTEAFF.

The rearrangement uses TRBV2 and TRBJ2-4, with 7 bases lining up with TRBD2. Germline V gene data show CDR1 as SNHLY and CDR2 as FYNNEI. The CDR3 has 19 amino acids. Unmatched junction bases numbered 15, after V lost 3 bases and J lost 1 base. The CDR3 bases are TGTGCCAGCAGTGAGAAAGAGCGCGGACTAGGAGTGGCCAAAAACATTCAGTACTTC. Translation: CASSEKERGLGVAKNIQYF.

The chain couples TRBV5-1 to TRBJ1-1, with 10 bases aligning to TRBD1. In germline, CDR1 is SGHRS, CDR2 YFSETQ. With 2 bases clipped from V and 1 base from J, the junction kept 2 bases outside the gene matches. This CDR3 contains 15 residues. DNA of the CDR3: TGCGCCAGCAGCTTAGACAGGGGGCCGAACACTGAAGCTTTCTTT. Translation gives CASSLDRGPNTEAFF.

The rearrangement joins TRBV19 to TRBJ2-7; 7 bases map to TRBD1. V lost 6 bases and J lost 2; bases outside the gene matches: 10. The CDR3 length is 15 residues. Germline CDR1 and CDR2: LNHDA and SQIVND (reference sequence). This CDR3 reads CASSYRQGRPYEQYF. The CDR3 coding sequence is TGTGCCAGTAGCTACCGACAGGGACGTCCCTACGAGCAGTACTTC.

This chain uses TRBV10-3 with TRBJ2-7; 7 bases are shared with TRBD2. This CDR3 spans 14 amino acids. Germline V gene lookup returns CDR1 ENHRY and CDR2 SYGVKD. Losses at the gene ends were 4 bases for V and 3 bases for J; bases not matched to a gene: 6. In DNA form, the CDR3 reads TGTGCCATCAGTGGTAAGCGGGGCTACTACGAGCAGTACTTC. This sequence encodes CAISGKRGYYEQYF.

The V gene is TRBV5-1, the J gene TRBJ2-2; 7 bases align to TRBD1. Germline V gene sequence: CDR1 SGHRS, CDR2 YFSETQ. V gave up 3 bases and J gave up 0 bases; unmatched junction bases: 26. CDR3 size: 23 residues. This CDR3 reads CASSWGTLKGIRRTGPNTGELFF. CDR3 nucleotide sequence: TGCGCCAGCAGCTGGGGGACACTTAAAGGGATTCGAAGGACAGGTCCGAACACCGGGGAGCTGTTTTTT.

This sequence joins TRBV6-1 and TRBJ1-1; D possibly corresponds to TRBD1 (5 bases). V shed 1 base and J shed 10 bases, with 13 bases lying between them. The CDR3 has 13 residues. Germline V CDR1 and CDR2: MNHNS, SASEGT. CDR3 residues: CASSEVQTAGAFF. CDR3 DNA: TGTGCCAGCAGTGAAGTCCAGACAGCGGGAGCTTTCTTT.

This CDR3 is CASSLNNPNYGYTF. The CDR3, as DNA: TGTGCCAGCAGCTTAAACAACCCCAACTATGGCTACACCTTC. The chain recombines TRBV7-2 with TRBJ1-2; D gene unclear. The CDR3 has 14 residues. The germline V gene encodes CDR1 SGHTA and CDR2 FQGNSA. V lost 2 bases, J lost 2 bases, and 9 bases lay in between.

This chain links TRBV7-2 with TRBJ1-4; D is uncertain. V lost 1 base, J lost 5 bases, and 8 bases lay in between. Germline V CDR1 and CDR2: SGHTA, FQGNSA. CDR3 length: 14 residues. CDR3 DNA: TGTGCCAGCAGCTTAGGGGCCGCGAATGAAAAACTGTTTTTT. This codes for CASSLGAANEKLFF.

For the CDR3, the DNA is TGTGCCAGCAGCGTATCAGGGGGCGCGGGACTAGCGGGCAAAGATCCGTTCTTC. As protein: CASSVSGGAGLAGKDPFF. This chain connects TRBV9 to TRBJ2-1, with 12 bases identical to TRBD2. This CDR3 is 18 amino acids long. The germline V gene encodes CDR1 SGDLS and CDR2 YYNGEE. With V trimmed by 1 base and J by 15 bases, 20 bases remained unmatched.

The V call is TRBV5-6, the J call TRBJ2-2; 7 positions agree with TRBD1. Germline assignment: CDR1 SGHDT and CDR2 YYEEEE. The CDR3 spans 17 residues. V was clipped by 4 bases and J by 2 bases; unmatched bases: 11. CDR3 bases: TGTGCCAGCAGCACCAGACAGGGTTCTTTTAACACCGGGGAGCTGTTTTTT. Translation gives CASSTRQGSFNTGELFF. Drawing the rest from reference TRBV5-6 and TRBJ2-2, the complete variable domain is DAGVTQSPTHLIKTRGQQVTLRCSPKSGHDTVSWYQQALGQGPQFIFQYYEEEERQRGNFPDRFSGHQFPNYSSELNVNALLLGDSALYLCASSTRQGSFNTGELFFGEGSRLTVL.